This T cell receptor (beta chain) was recovered during a study of cytomegalovirus exposure and HLA in healthy donors (dated 2017 in TCRdb). Study-wide context: An earlier analysis of some 600 of the donors reported 276 Gb of sequence data and about 120 million unique TCR beta sequences obtained from around 170 million T cells. An earlier analysis of around 580 of the donors used high-throughput TCR beta sequencing to judge whether each TCR beta V gene segment behaved as functional or pseudogenic. Using immunosequencing, the study profiled T cell repertoires from 500 to 800 subjects and related those repertoires to cytomegalovirus serostatus. Among the 398 genotyped donors, approximately 77% belonged to the genetic ancestry cluster associated with self-reported Caucasian donors. The study aimed to test whether cataloging public T cell receptors could reveal signatures of past pathogen exposure. A later genetic analysis took genome-wide SNP genotypes for about 60% of the roughly 670 donors and used that subset as a discovery cohort. Rather than drawing on any new phenotypic data, the later analysis identified candidate immune exposures from TCR beta sequences and the way those sequences occurred across donors. In addition to the first cohort of 500 to 850 subjects, a separate validation cohort of 120 different subjects was used. Typing coverage varied by locus: roughly 629-640 donors for A, B, C, DRB1 and DQB1; roughly 510 for DQA1; 600 to 610 for DPA1; some 470 for DPB1. Every discovery cohort repertoire had been produced on one sequencing platform. HLA typing included class I and class II loci at four-digit resolution. A handful of DR-DQ haplotypes were handled as single units for association and clustering because linkage in the cohort was strong. A later analysis re-analyzed previously published TCR beta repertoires from approximately 670 donors and added high-resolution HLA genotyping to study TCR occurrence patterns. Among about 410 genotyped donors of the cohort, an average of approximately 240,000 unique TCR beta nucleotide sequences was sequenced per donor, of which roughly 17% were non-productive. High-throughput TCR immunosequencing, statistical association of individual TCRs with disease status, and machine learning were combined to predict cytomegalovirus infection status. Donor age, sex, ethnicity and CMV serostatus were compiled alongside the repertoire data. Roughly 320 gigabases of sequencing data and 70 million to 95 million unique TCR sequences made up an early release that covered about 640 HLA-typed donors.

Concerning this clone: What antigen it recognizes has not been identified. No quality values exist for individual bases; no much larger clone is one base distant.

Sequences SQVTM (CDR1) and ANQGSEA (CDR2) are obtained from the germline V gene. V is shortened by 6 bases, J by 4 bases, and the region joining them spans 15 bases. From its cysteine to its phenylalanine, the CDR3 spans 14 amino acids. The kept DNA is CDR3 alone, 42 bases in frame from the first base. The method was the immunoSEQ multiplex PCR assay. For the multiplex PCR, a mixture combining 60 forward primers for TCR Vbeta segments and 13 reverse primers for TCR Jbeta segments was used. The CDR3 region of rearranged TCR beta genes was amplified from genomic DNA by a multiplex PCR assay. The Illumina HiSeq System was used to sequence the amplified TCR beta libraries as 87-base-pair reads. Per the source publication's procedure: Across the 670 or so repertoires, a later analysis counted 78 million or so unique TCR beta chains, 9.5 million to 12 million of which were shared by at least two donors. A nearest-neighbor algorithm error-corrected the raw reads and collapsed the reads into unique sequences, merging closely related sequences to remove PCR and sequencing errors. Alignment of CDR3 sequences to IMGT reference sequences was used to assign V, D and J gene segments. Each retained sequence needed at least a six-nucleotide match to both a V gene segment and a J gene segment. A rearrangement counted as productive if the CDR3 had no stop codons and remained in frame with V and J, and every other rearrangement counted as non-productive. Following IMGT convention, CDR3 was defined as the stretch from the second conserved V-encoded cysteine to the conserved J-encoded phenylalanine. In an earlier analysis of 587 of the donors, sequences lacking an unambiguous match to a single V gene segment were excluded. In an earlier analysis of some 590 of the donors, a V segment was called functional when productive rearrangements were above 56.7%, and segregating when the standard deviation between donors exceeded 5%. A statistical classification framework was built for diagnosing cytomegalovirus status from the catalog of TCR beta chain sequences. In a later analysis, TCR nucleotide sequences were compared against IMGT/GENE-DB human TR gene sequences so that V and J genes could be assigned. In a later analysis, CDR3 sequences and most-parsimonious VDJ recombination scenarios were assigned using the TCRdist pipeline. A later analysis defined each TCR beta chain by its CDR3 amino acid sequence plus V-gene family, and excluded reads lacking a unique V-gene family. In a later analysis, 500 to 650 highly shared, low-generation-probability nucleotide sequences were removed to address suspected cross-contamination and a sequencing artifact. For each public chain, a later analysis derived a clonal expansion index from normalized ranks of inferred template counts within each repertoire. In a later analysis, generation probabilities were computed with a VDJ recombination model fitted to out-of-frame rearrangements, and the resulting probabilities were checked against IGoR. A later analysis scored TCR-TCR, TCR-HLA and TCR-CMV co-occurrence with hypergeometric tests, applying a repertoire-size bias correction to TCR pairs. False discovery rates were estimated in a later analysis by permuting HLA or CMV assignments 20 times. In a later analysis, co-occurring TCRs were grouped with DBSCAN, and TCRdist sequence similarity was added when clustering was performed within HLA-allele-positive subsets. Repertoires with fewer than 30,000 or more than 120,000 public chains were left out of co-occurrence clustering, as were four to six repertoires with anomalous nucleotide sharing. Drawn from immuneACCESS, this table holds only the in-frame rearrangements with V and J called that TCRdb kept. Clones are partly lost; checked studies trace under half to an unresolved V gene and leave the rest unexplained. V, J and clone size are taken as reported in that table, and D and trimming were inferred from the DNA itself. Here the sample has fewer than 200,000 clones; around 88% occur a single time. Around 0.85% of the sample lies in the top ten.

The cohort comprised around 690 healthy bone marrow donors. At the time of sampling, all cohort members were nominally healthy, though unrecorded immune exposures were likely present. The donor was CMV seronegative and was included in the group of around 320 seronegative cohort members. A peripheral blood sample was provided by each donor, and peripheral blood mononuclear cells were used for TCR beta sequencing. The Qiagen DNeasy Blood Extraction Kit was used to extract genomic DNA from the blood cell samples. General study outcomes and caveats: According to a later analysis, most CMV-associated TCR beta chains appeared to be HLA-restricted, and the HLA associations seemed to be driven largely by CMV exposure. A later genetic analysis associated a missense DCLRE1C variant with V-gene and J-gene trimming of TCR beta chains, and an independent cohort replicated the association. At a false discovery rate of 0.05, a later analysis linked around 17,000 TCR beta sequences to specific HLA alleles. A cluster of highly shared sequence variants was judged likely to represent a technical artifact of the sequencing pipeline. In vitro tests confirmed that a few of the cytomegalovirus-associated TCR beta chains recognize cytomegalovirus antigens. While some public TCRs were present in many individuals, most TCR sequences turned up only very rarely across donors. A later analysis reported that several top co-occurrence clusters appeared linked to parvovirus B19, influenza, CMV and Epstein-Barr virus. When HLA alleles, especially DR and DQ, strongly co-occurred, TCR associations were difficult to assign to individual alleles. Because counts were too low, roughly 17 rarely observed V segments, including chromosome 9 orphons, were left out of the earlier analysis of about 500 of the donors. A total of roughly 160 TCR beta chains were listed by the study as associated with cytomegalovirus. Some IMGT-functional V segments, including TRBV6-2 and TRBV6-3, could not be told apart with the 87-base-pair reads, so those segments were excluded. Compared with equally common non-associated chains, HLA-associated TCR beta chains in a later analysis were more clonally expanded and had lower generation probabilities. Sequencing depth was assumed to be roughly uniform across donors in the presence/absence analyses, though that assumption may not hold. It was suggested by the authors that the approach could potentially be generalized to other disease states and immunological phenotypes. Broadly in line with IMGT annotations, most TCR beta V segments showed up in productive rearrangements about 87% or about 30% of the time in an earlier analysis of several hundred of the donors. This cohort had only TCR beta chains sequenced, and the lack of alpha or paired-chain data limited which features could be detected. The only immune exposure information available for the cohort was CMV serostatus. A further reported finding was that TCR beta sequences accurately predicted the HLA-A and HLA-B alleles for most subjects in the first cohort. In a later analysis, TCR association rates were found to vary across HLA loci, with the most associated TCRs seen for DRB1 alleles and the fewest for HLA-C alleles. In a later genetic analysis, fewer N-insertions in productive TCRs were reported among donors in an Asian-associated ancestry cluster than the approximately 630-donor mean. In both the original and validation cohorts, the classifier was reported to diagnose cytomegalovirus status with high specificity and sensitivity. Linkage disequilibrium might explain the correlated functional status among segregating V segments, but an unknown experimental factor could not be excluded. Because HLA typing was missing for some donors at each locus, association tests included only the typed subset.

This sequence was found in a woman in her 30s in good health and CMV-seronegative. What was sequenced was PBMCs. The rearrangement joined TRBV29-1 to TRBJ2-2, with TRBD2 tentatively as D gene (6 bases match). Here the CDR3 is given as CSVTLGGFTGELFF. The nucleotides are TGCAGCGTAACGTTGGGGGGATTCACCGGGGAGCTGTTTTTT.